This TCR beta chain was sequenced for a study of cytomegalovirus exposure and HLA in healthy donors. The method was immunoSEQ multiplex PCR; TCRdb's version includes in-frame clones alone and lacks a portion of them. The sample lists some 150,000 clones; more than 75% were seen once. Germline V gene data show CDR1 as LNHNV and CDR2 as YYDKDF (reference sequence). Trimming stripped 1 base from V and 5 bases from J, with 8 bases between. The CDR3 has 14 amino acids. In this sample, this clone turned up a few times. Sequencing input: PBMCs. V usage is TRBV15 and J usage is TRBJ1-4, with D possibly being TRBD1 (6 bases). The source is a man aged 18 to 35 in good health and CMV-seropositive. This chain's CDR3 is CATSRGTENEKLFF. CDR3 sequence (DNA): TGTGCCACCAGCAGAGGGACAGAAAATGAAAAACTGTTTTTT.